These 17 T cell receptor beta chains were all obtained from the same sample, sequenced in a study of OX40 agonist ivuxolimab in advanced cancers. Repertoires were generated with immunoSEQ multiplex PCR, while TCRdb's copy carries only in-frame clones and drops some. The data hold 5,800 or so clones, with 85% to 90% observed a single time. The sequencing here drew on CD4+ or CD8+ T cells sorted from blood, taken in a trial of the OX40 agonist ivuxolimab. The receptors were sampled from an adult with an advanced solid tumor such as melanoma, head and neck, liver or kidney cancer.

The gene calls are TRBV7-9 and TRBJ1-1; 8 bases agree with TRBD1. In germline, CDR1 is SEHNR, CDR2 FQNEAQ (reference sequence). This CDR3 is built from 14 residues. V shed 4 bases, J shed 4 bases, and the junction held 5 bases outside the gene matches. CDR3 DNA: TGTGCCAGCAGCTCAGGACAGGGATCCACTGAAGCTTTCTTT. As protein: CASSSGQGSTEAFF. The whole variable domain, remainder taken from reference TRBV7-9 and TRBJ1-1, is DTGVSQNPRHKITKRGQNVTFRCDPISEHNRLYWYRQTLGQGPEFLTYFQNEAQLEKSRLLSDRFSAERPKGSFSTLEIQRTEQGDSAMYLCASSSGQGSTEAFFGQGTRLTVV.

This clone was seen a handful of times. The J gene is TRBJ1-5, the V gene TRBV9; a possible D gene is TRBD1 (6 bases). V lost 0 bases, J lost 4 bases, and 11 bases lay in between. Germline CDR1 is SGDLS and CDR2 is YYNGEE. The CDR3 extends over 15 amino acids. The CDR3, as DNA: TGTGCCAGCAGCGTAGGGGGGGGCGATAATCAGCCCCAGCATTTT. Translated: CASSVGGGDNQPQHF. The complete variable domain, with remaining parts taken from reference TRBV9 and TRBJ1-5, reads DSGVTQTPKHLITATGQRVTLRCSPRSGDLSVYWYQQSLDQGLQFLIQYYNGEERAKGNILERFSAQQFPDLHSELNLSSLELGDSALYFCASSVGGGDNQPQHFGDGTRLSIL.

The V and J genes are TRBV6-5 and TRBJ2-5; D remains ambiguous. V lost 4 bases, J lost 3 bases, and 3 bases lay in between. The CDR3 spans 11 residues. The V gene's germline CDR1 is MNHEY and CDR2 SVGAGI. CDR3 residues: CASSLEETQYF. In DNA, the CDR3 is TGTGCCAGCAGTTTGGAAGAGACCCAGTACTTC.

This clone has a handful of counts. The genes are TRBV5-1 and TRBJ2-7; D unclear. The V end was cut by 0 bases, the J end by 2 bases, with 9 bases between. The CDR3 is made up of 14 amino acids. Germline loops: CDR1 SGHRS, CDR2 YFSETQ. CDR3 sequence: CASSLGGYAYEQYF. The DNA for the CDR3 is TGCGCCAGCAGCTTGGGTGGTTATGCCTACGAGCAGTACTTC.

The gene calls are TRBV7-2 and TRBJ1-2; D possibly corresponds to TRBD1 (6 bases). There are 13 residues in the CDR3. Germline V gives CDR1 SGHTA, CDR2 FQGNSA. V lost 5 bases to trimming and J lost 7 bases, with 14 bases between them. The CDR3 is CASSTGQTVGYTF. CDR3 sequence (DNA): TGTGCCAGCAGCACCGGACAGACTGTTGGCTACACCTTC.

The V and J genes are TRBV5-4 and TRBJ1-6; unclear D gene. Germline lookup yields CDR1 SGHNT and CDR2 YYREEE (reference sequence). V was cut by 0 bases and J by 0 bases, with 4 bases left in between. The CDR3 runs 15 residues. The CDR3 sequence is CASSLDSSYNSPLHF. CDR3 coding DNA: TGTGCCAGCAGCTTGGACAGCTCCTATAATTCACCCCTCCACTTT.

The rearrangement links TRBV28 to TRBJ2-7, with D perhaps TRBD1 or TRBD2 (5 bases each). The germline V gene has CDR1 MDHEN and CDR2 SYDVKM. V lost 3 bases and J lost 4, with 13 bases in between. The CDR3 is made up of 14 amino acids. For the CDR3, the DNA is TGTGCCAGCAGTTTCGGGGCGGGCTCATACGAGCAGTACTTC. It codes for CASSFGAGSYEQYF.

The V call is TRBV19, the J call TRBJ2-7, with TRBD1 identical over 12 bases. Per germline, CDR1 LNHDA and CDR2 SQIVND (reference sequence). This CDR3 contains 14 residues. Losses at the gene ends were 5 bases for V and 6 bases for J; bases not matched to a gene: 5. CDR3 nucleotides: TGTGCCAGTAGTGAGGGACAGGGGGCAAGCGAGCAGTACTTC. This encodes CASSEGQGASEQYF.

The rearrangement joins TRBV13 to TRBJ2-1, with 14 positions matching TRBD2. The germline V gene encodes CDR1 PRHDT and CDR2 FYEKMQ (reference sequence). The CDR3 contains 17 residues. The junction had 7 bases not matched to a gene; V was cut back by 0 bases and J by 9 bases. This CDR3 is CASSLGLGLAGVGEQFF. In DNA form, the CDR3 reads TGTGCCAGCAGCTTAGGGTTGGGACTAGCGGGAGTTGGTGAGCAGTTCTTC.

By share, this clone ranks as medium-sized (0.01 to 0.1%). This chain joins TRBV11-2 and TRBJ2-1; TRBD2 aligns across 7 bases. The CDR3 has 14 residues. V lost 3 bases, J lost 8 bases, and 7 bases stayed unmatched. The V gene's germline CDR1 is SGHAT and CDR2 FQNNGV. The CDR3 DNA reads TGTGCCAGCAGCTTCAGCGGGGCGGTGGATGAGCAGTTCTTC. Translating it yields CASSFSGAVDEQFF.

This chain connects TRBV11-2 to TRBJ2-3, with TRBD1 matching over 7 bases. The CDR3 totals 15 residues. Germline V gene sequence: CDR1 SGHAT, CDR2 FQNNGV. Trimming took 5 bases from V and 5 from J; bases not matched to a gene: 10. This chain's CDR3 is CASSLSRGTGDTQYF. CDR3 nucleotide sequence: TGTGCCAGCAGCCTCAGCAGGGGGACGGGAGATACGCAGTATTTT.

This chain connects TRBV27 to TRBJ2-3; D is unresolved. Germline values: CDR1 MNHEY, CDR2 SMNVEV (reference sequence). The CDR3 is 15 amino acids. The V end was cut by 2 bases, the J end by 6 bases, with 15 bases between. This CDR3 reads CASSLPGQPRDTQYF. The CDR3 bases are TGTGCCAGCAGTTTACCTGGGCAACCTAGGGATACGCAGTATTTT.

The CDR3 is CATSRGTGVHEQYF. DNA of the CDR3: TGTGCCACCAGCAGAGGGACAGGGGTCCACGAGCAGTACTTC. The chain links TRBV15 to TRBJ2-7, with 9 nucleotides matching TRBD1. Germline CDR1 LNHNV, CDR2 YYDKDF (reference sequence). The J segment lost 5 bases and the V segment lost 1 base, leaving 3 bases of the junction unmatched. CDR3 length: 14 residues.

The rearrangement joins TRBV10-1 to TRBJ1-1, with D unclear. From germline, CDR1 is WNHNN and CDR2 SYGVQD (reference sequence). The CDR3 length is 13 residues. V dropped 2 bases and J dropped 3 bases, with 7 bases sitting between them. CDR3 sequence reads: CASSEGPHTEAFF. The CDR3 coding sequence is TGCGCCAGCAGTGAGGGTCCCCACACTGAAGCTTTCTTT.

The chain uses TRBV19 and TRBJ2-7; the D is unclear. Trimming removed 8 bases at V and 0 bases at J, with 11 bases between. The CDR3 loop spans 13 amino acids. In germline, CDR1 is LNHDA, CDR2 SQIVND (reference sequence). CDR3 amino acids: CASVGRSSYEQYF. The CDR3 region has the DNA TGTGCCAGTGTGGGAAGGAGCTCCTACGAGCAGTACTTC.

This clone was seen only once. The genes are TRBV7-9 and TRBJ1-1; 7 bases map to TRBD1. CDR1 and CDR2 from the germline V gene are SEHNR and FQNEAQ (reference sequence). V shed 5 bases, J shed 5 bases, and the junction held 8 bases outside the gene matches. The CDR3 loop spans 14 amino acids. CDR3: CASSPSQTGTEAFF. Here the CDR3 DNA reads TGTGCCAGCAGCCCATCCCAGACAGGGACTGAAGCTTTCTTT.

V and J are TRBV6-7 and TRBJ1-2, with D unresolved. TRBV6-7 is known as an ORF, though its function is uncertain. The CDR3 is 15 amino acids. The germline V and J ends were trimmed by 5 bases and 1 base, with 14 bases remaining between them. CDR3 nucleotide sequence: TGTGCCAGCAGTCCACTCGCGCGGCTTAACTATGGCTACACCTTC. It yields the protein CASSPLARLNYGYTF.